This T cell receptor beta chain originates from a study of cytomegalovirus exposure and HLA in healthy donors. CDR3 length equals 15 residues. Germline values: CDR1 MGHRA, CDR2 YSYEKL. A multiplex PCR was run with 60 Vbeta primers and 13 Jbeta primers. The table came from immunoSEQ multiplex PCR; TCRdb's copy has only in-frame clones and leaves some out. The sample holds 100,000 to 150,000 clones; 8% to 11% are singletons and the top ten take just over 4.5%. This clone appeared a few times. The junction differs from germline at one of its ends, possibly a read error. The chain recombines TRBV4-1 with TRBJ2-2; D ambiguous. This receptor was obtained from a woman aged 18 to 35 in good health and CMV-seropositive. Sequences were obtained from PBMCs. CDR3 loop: CASSPAWANTGELFF. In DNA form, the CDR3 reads TGTGCCAGCAGCCCAGCCTGGGCAAACACCGGGGAGCTGTTTTTT.